This T cell receptor (beta chain) was observed in a study of T cells in Graves' hyperthyroidism and ophthalmopathy. Study results and limitations: Stable hyperthyroidism and ophthalmopathy were separated using 13 V-J signatures.

Clinical symptoms, serum thyroxine and TRAb, thyroid ultrasound and orbital computed tomography together formed the diagnostic basis. V was cut by 1 base and J by 5 bases, with 17 bases left in between. From germline, CDR1 is SGHAT and CDR2 FQNNGV. This CDR3 contains 16 residues. This clonotype was counted ten times or more. The antigen is not known. TCR beta CDR3 regions were amplified from RNA transcripts. Carried out on the TCR CDR3, a first-round RT-PCR used the HTBI primer set. A single record per CDR3 protein comes from TCRdb applying MiXCR to the multiplex PCR reads. The table shows around 620,000 distinct CDR3 sequences, with around 45% occurring only once.

The clonotype was recovered from an adult woman with Graves' disease, either hyperthyroidism or ophthalmopathy (not recorded which). Input material: peripheral blood or thyroid tissue (not recorded which). The V and J genes are TRBV11-2 and TRBJ1-1; a weak D match, TRBD1 (5 bases). CDR3 protein: CASSLVPWQGRTEAFF. The CDR3 DNA follows: TGTGCCAGCAGCTTAGTCCCCTGGCAGGGTAGGACTGAAGCTTTCTTT.